The subject of this entry is one T cell receptor (beta chain). The sample originates from a study of neoadjuvant anti-PD-1 for oral cavity cancer. Study background: Patients mostly received three to four biweekly nivolumab doses at 3 mg/kg before surgery.

The CDR3 spans 16 residues. Germline assignment: CDR1 MNHEY and CDR2 SMNVEV (reference sequence). With V trimmed by 5 bases and J by 1 base, 7 bases remained unmatched. The sample's time point: after neoadjuvant nivolumab, at surgical resection. The patients had HPV-negative, locally advanced oral cavity squamous cell carcinoma. The data were produced by immunoSEQ multiplex PCR, yet TCRdb's version contains in-frame clones alone and is incomplete. This sample has some 9,000 clones, with roughly 64% found just once. The J gene is TRBJ2-4, the V gene TRBV27, with TRBD1 identical over 8 bases. The sequencing here drew on PBMCs, taken after nivolumab (anti-PD-1) treatment. This TCR came from a person between 40 and 80 years old with oral cavity squamous cell carcinoma. The CDR3 protein is CASSDHQGAAKNIQYF. The CDR3 DNA reads as TGTGCCAGCAGTGATCATCAGGGGGCTGCCAAAAACATTCAGTACTTC.